The entry below describes one TCR beta chain. This record belongs to a study of T cell clones after liver transplantation. Produced via immunoSEQ multiplex PCR; TCRdb's table is partial and in-frame only. Of 9,200 or so clones listed, roughly 80% are singletons. V was clipped by 2 bases and J by 0 bases; unmatched bases: 1. CDR3 size: 14 residues. The germline gives CDR1 MNHNS, CDR2 SASEGT. The rearrangement uses TRBV6-1 and TRBJ2-7; TRBD1 matches at 7 bases. The TCR originated in a human patient who received a liver transplant. Some T cells may have originated in the graft donor. The sample here was CD8+ T cells from blood, taken at the 22-month timepoint. This chain's CDR3 is CASSEWDSSYEQYF. The DNA of the CDR3 is TGTGCCAGCAGTGAATGGGACAGCTCCTACGAGCAGTACTTC.